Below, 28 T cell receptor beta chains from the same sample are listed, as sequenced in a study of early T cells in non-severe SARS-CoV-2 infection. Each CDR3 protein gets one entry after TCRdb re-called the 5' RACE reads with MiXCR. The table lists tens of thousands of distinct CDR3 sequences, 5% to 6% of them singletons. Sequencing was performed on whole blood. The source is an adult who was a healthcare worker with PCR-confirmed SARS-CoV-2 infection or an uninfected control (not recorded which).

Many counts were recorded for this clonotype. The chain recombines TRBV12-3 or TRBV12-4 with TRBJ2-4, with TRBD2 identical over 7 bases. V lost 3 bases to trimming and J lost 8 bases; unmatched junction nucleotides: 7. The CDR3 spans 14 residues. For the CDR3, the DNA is TGTGCCAGCAGTTTCATCGTGGGGGGGGACATTCAGTACTTC. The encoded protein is CASSFIVGGDIQYF.

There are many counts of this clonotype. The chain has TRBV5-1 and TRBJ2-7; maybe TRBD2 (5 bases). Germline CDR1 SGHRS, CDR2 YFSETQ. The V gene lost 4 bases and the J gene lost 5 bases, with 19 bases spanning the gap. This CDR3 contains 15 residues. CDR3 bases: TGCGCCAGCAGCGCCCAGGACTCGCCCCAGAACGAGCAGTACTTC. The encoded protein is CASSAQDSPQNEQYF.

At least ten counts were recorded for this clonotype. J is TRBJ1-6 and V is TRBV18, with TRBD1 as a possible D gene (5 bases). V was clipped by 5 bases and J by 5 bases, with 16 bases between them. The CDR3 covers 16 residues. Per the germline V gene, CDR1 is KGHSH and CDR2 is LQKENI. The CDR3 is CASSASWGYNNSPLHF. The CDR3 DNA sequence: TGTGCCAGCTCAGCCTCCTGGGGCTATAATAATTCACCCCTCCACTTT.

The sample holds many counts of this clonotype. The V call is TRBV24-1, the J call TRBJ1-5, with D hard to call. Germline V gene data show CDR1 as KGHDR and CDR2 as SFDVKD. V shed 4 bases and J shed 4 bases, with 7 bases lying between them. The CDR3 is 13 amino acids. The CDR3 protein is CATSENLNQPQHF. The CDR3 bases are TGTGCCACCAGTGAAAATTTGAATCAGCCCCAGCATTTT.

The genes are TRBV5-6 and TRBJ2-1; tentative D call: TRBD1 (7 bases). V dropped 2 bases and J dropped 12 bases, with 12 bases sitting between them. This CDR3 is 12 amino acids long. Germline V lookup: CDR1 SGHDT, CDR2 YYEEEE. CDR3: CASSFTRDRQFF. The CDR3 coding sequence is TGTGCCAGCAGCTTTACGCGGGACAGGCAGTTCTTC.

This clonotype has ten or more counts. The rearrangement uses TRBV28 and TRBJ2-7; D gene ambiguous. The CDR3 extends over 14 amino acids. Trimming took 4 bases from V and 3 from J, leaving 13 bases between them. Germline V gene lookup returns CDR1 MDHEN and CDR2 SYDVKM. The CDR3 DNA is TGTGCCAGCAGTTACTCGGCCGGGTACTACGAGCAGTACTTC. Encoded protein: CASSYSAGYYEQYF.

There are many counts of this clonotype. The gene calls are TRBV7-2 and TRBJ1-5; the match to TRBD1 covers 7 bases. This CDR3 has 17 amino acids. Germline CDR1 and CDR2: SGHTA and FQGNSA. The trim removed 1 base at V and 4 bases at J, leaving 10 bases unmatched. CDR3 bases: TGTGCCAGCAGCTTAGATGGCCAGGGGGGGAGGAATCAGCCCCAGCATTTT. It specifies CASSLDGQGGRNQPQHF.

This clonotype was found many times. DNA for the CDR3: TGTGCCAGCAGCGCCTCCCGGGATAGCGGGATAGGATGGGAGCTGTTTTTT. It codes for CASSASRDSGIGWELFF. The V gene is TRBV9, the J gene TRBJ2-2; TRBD2 matches 8 bases. The V segment lost 3 bases and the J segment 9 bases; nucleotides outside the gene matches: 16. Germline V gene data show CDR1 as SGDLS and CDR2 as YYNGEE. The CDR3 is 17 residues long.

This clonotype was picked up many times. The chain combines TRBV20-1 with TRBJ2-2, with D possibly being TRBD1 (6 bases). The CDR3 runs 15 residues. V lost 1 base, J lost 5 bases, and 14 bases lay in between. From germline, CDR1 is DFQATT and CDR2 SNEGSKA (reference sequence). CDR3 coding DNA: TGCAGTGCTAGAGCTTCTCACAGGGCGACCGGGGAGCTGTTTTTT. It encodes CSARASHRATGELFF.

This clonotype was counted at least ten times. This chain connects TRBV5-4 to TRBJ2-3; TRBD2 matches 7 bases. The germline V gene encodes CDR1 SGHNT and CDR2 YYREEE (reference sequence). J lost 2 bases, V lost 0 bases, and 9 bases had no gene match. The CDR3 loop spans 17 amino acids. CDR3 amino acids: CASSLGRASGDTDTQYF. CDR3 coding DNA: TGTGCCAGCAGCTTGGGGAGGGCTAGCGGAGACACAGATACGCAGTATTTT.

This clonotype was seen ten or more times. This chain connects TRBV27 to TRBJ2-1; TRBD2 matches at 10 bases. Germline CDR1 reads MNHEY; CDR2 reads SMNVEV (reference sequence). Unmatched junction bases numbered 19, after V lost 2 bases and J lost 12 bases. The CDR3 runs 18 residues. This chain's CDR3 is CASSLAQPSGRVLSVQFF. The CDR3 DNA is TGTGCCAGCAGTTTAGCCCAGCCGAGCGGGAGGGTATTGTCGGTGCAGTTCTTC.

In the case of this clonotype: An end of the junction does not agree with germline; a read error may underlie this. In DNA form, the CDR3 reads TGTGCCAGCAGCCGGCGGACAGGTCCGCAGGACTTC. Its protein is CASSRRTGPQDF. V is TRBV3-1 and J is TRBJ2-7; 7 bases line up with TRBD1. Germline CDR1 reads LGHDT; CDR2 reads YNNKEL (reference sequence). The CDR3 covers 12 residues.

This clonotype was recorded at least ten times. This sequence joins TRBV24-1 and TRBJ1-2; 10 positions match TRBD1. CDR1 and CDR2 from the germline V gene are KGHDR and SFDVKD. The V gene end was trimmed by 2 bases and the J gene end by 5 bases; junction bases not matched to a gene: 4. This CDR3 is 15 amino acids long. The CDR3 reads CATSDWDRGRYGYTF. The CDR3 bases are TGTGCCACCAGTGATTGGGACAGGGGACGGTATGGCTACACCTTC.

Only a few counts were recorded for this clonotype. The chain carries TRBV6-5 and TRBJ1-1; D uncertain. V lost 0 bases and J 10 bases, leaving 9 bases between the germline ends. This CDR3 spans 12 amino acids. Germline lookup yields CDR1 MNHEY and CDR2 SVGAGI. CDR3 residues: CASSYSKGVAFF. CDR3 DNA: TGTGCCAGCAGTTACTCGAAGGGTGTAGCTTTCTTT.

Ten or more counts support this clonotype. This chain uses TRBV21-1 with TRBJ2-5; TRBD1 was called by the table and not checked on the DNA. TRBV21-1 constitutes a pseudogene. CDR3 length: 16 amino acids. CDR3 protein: CASSKGLVPWEETQYF. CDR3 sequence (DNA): TGTGCCAGCAGCAAAGGGCTGGTCCCTTGGGAGGAGACCCAGTACTTC.

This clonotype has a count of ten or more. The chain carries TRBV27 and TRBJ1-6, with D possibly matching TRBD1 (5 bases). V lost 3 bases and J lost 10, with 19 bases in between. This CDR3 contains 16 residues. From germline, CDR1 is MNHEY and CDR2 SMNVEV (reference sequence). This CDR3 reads CASSLMPGPSGSPLHF. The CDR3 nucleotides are TGTGCCAGCAGTTTGATGCCGGGACCCTCGGGGTCACCCCTCCACTTT.

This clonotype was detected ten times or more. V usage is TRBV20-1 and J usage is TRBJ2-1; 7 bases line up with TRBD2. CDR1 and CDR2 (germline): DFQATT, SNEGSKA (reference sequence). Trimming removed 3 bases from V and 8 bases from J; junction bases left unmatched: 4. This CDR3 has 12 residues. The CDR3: CSARGGSYEQFF. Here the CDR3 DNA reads TGCAGTGCTAGGGGCGGGAGTTATGAGCAGTTCTTC.

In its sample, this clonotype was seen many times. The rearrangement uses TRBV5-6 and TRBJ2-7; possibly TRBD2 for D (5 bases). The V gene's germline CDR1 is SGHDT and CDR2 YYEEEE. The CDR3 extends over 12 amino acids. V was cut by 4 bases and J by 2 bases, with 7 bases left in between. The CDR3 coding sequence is TGTGCCAGCAGCCGAGGGCCCTACGAGCAGTACTTC. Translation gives CASSRGPYEQYF.

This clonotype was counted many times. In DNA, the CDR3 is TGTGCCAGCACCGAAGCGGGCCAACTAGCGCCGAACCTCTCTGGGGCCAACGTCCTGACTTTC. Translation gives CASTEAGQLAPNLSGANVLTF. The chain links TRBV21-1 to TRBJ2-6; the table names TRBD2, a call not compared with the DNA. TRBV21-1 constitutes a pseudogene. The CDR3 length is 21 residues.

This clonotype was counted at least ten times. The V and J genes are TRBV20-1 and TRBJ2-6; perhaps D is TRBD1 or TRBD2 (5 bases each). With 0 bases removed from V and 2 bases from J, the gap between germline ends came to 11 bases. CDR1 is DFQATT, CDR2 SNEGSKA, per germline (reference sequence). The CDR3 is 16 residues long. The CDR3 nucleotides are TGCAGTGCTAGAGATCTGAGGGGCACTGGGGCCAACGTCCTGACTTTC. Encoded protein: CSARDLRGTGANVLTF.

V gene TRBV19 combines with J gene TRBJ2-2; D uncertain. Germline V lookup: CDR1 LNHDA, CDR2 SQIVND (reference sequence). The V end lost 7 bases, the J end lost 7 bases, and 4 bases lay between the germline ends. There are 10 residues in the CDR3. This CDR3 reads CASMGGELFF. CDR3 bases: TGTGCCAGTATGGGCGGGGAGCTGTTTTTT.

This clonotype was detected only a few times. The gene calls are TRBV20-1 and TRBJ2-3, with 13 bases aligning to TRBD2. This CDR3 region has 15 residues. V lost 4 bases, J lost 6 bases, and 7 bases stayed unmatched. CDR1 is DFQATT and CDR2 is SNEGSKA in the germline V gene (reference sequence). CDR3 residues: CSAIGLAGAKDTQYF. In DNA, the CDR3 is TGCAGTGCTATTGGACTAGCGGGAGCCAAGGATACGCAGTATTTT.

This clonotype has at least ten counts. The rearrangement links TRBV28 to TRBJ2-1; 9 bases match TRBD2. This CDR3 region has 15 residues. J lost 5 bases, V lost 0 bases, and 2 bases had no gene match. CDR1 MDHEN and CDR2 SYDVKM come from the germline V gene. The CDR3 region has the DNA TGTGCCAGCAGTTTATGGGGACTAGCTAACAATGAGCAGTTCTTC. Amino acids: CASSLWGLANNEQFF.

This chain's CDR3 is CASRTGTGGPNYGYTF. CDR3 bases: TGTGCCAGCAGGACCGGGACAGGGGGCCCTAACTATGGCTACACCTTC. The genes are TRBV28 and TRBJ1-2; TRBD1 aligns across 12 bases. The CDR3 spans 16 residues. V lost 6 bases, J lost 0 bases, and 5 bases stayed unmatched. Germline-derived CDR1 and CDR2 are MDHEN and SYDVKM.

DNA for the CDR3: TGTGCCAGCAAAGGGACCGACTCGTACGAGCAGTACTTC. It codes for CASKGTDSYEQYF. This chain links TRBV7-2 with TRBJ2-7; either TRBD1 or TRBD2 may supply D (5 bases each). The CDR3 totals 13 residues. CDR1 is SGHTA and CDR2 is FQGNSA in the germline V gene. Deletions cut 7 bases from V and 4 bases from J, with 14 bases between.

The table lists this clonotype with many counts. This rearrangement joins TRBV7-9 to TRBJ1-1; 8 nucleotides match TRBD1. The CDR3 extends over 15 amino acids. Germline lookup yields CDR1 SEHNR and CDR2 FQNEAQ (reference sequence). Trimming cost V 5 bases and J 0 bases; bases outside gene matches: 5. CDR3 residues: CASSPRQGMNTEAFF. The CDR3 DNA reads TGTGCCAGCAGCCCACGACAGGGGATGAACACTGAAGCTTTCTTT.

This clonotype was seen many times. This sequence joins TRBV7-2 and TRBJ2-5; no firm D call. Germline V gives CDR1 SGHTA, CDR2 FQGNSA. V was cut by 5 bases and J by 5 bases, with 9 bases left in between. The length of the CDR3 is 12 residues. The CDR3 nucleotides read TGTGCCAGCAGCCTTTTTGGGGAGACCCAGTACTTC. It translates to CASSLFGETQYF.

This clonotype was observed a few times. CDR3 in amino acids: CASSFAQDTEAFF. The CDR3 nucleotides are TGTGCCAGCAGTTTCGCGCAGGACACTGAAGCTTTCTTT. The V gene is TRBV28, the J gene TRBJ1-1; no clear D. With 3 bases removed from V and 3 bases from J, the gap between germline ends came to 8 bases. Germline loops: CDR1 MDHEN, CDR2 SYDVKM. The CDR3 extends over 13 amino acids.